The T cell receptor beta chain under discussion was sequenced for a study of cytomegalovirus exposure and HLA in healthy donors. Study-wide background: Researchers previously reported finding fewer than 120 million unique TCR beta sequences from 150 million to 200 million T cells.

Primers for the PCR totalled 60 Vbeta and 13 Jbeta. Per the original methods: An analysis performed later counted 70 million to 90 million unique TCR beta chains (roughly 11 million of them shared). Produced via immunoSEQ multiplex PCR; TCRdb's table is partial and in-frame only. V and J calls and clone size are copied from that table; D and trimming were computed from the DNA. In the table there are about 130,000 clones, approximately 80% of which are singletons. The study's findings and limits: Upon later analysis, TCR association rates were observed to vary by HLA locus, being highest for DRB1 and lowest for HLA-C. In an earlier analysis, in approximately 630 donors, most V segments appeared productive either ~87% or ~30% of the time.

The CDR3 spans 13 residues. V lost 3 bases to trimming and J lost 1 base, with 9 bases between them. Germline loops: CDR1 SQVTM, CDR2 ANQGSEA. About this clone itself: Its matching antigen is unknown.

The clonotype comes from a woman aged 40-49 years in good health and CMV-seronegative. The sample comprised PBMCs. The chain couples TRBV29-1 to TRBJ2-5, with D perhaps TRBD2 (5 bases). Here the CDR3 DNA reads TGCAGCGTTGACTGGACTTTCCAAGAGACCCAGTACTTC. It yields the protein CSVDWTFQETQYF.